The 8 T cell receptor beta chains listed next were all sequenced from one sample in a study of blood T cell repertoires in COVID-19 (dated by TCRdb to 2020 to 2022). Library preparation was by the immunoSEQ multiplex PCR assay. TCRdb holds this immuneACCESS table with in-frame rearrangements only. Some clones are missing; in checked studies, unresolved V genes explain under half, and the rest has no known cause. The sample table contains hundreds of thousands of clones; only one count was recorded for roughly 89% of them. The ten biggest clones cover around 1.7% of the sample. The material sequenced was PBMCs or T cells enriched from blood (not recorded which). The source of these receptors is a woman aged 18-30 years with acute COVID-19.

The chain combines TRBV20-1 with TRBJ1-2; D gene uncertain. Germline V gives CDR1 DFQATT, CDR2 SNEGSKA (reference sequence). This CDR3 has 12 residues. V was clipped by 3 bases and J by 2 bases, with 7 bases between them. The CDR3 nucleotides are TGCAGTGCTAGTTCAGTAAACTATGGCTACACCTTC. Protein: CSASSVNYGYTF.

The J gene is TRBJ1-2, the V gene TRBV2, with D maybe TRBD1 (6 bases). CDR1 and CDR2 from the germline V gene are SNHLY and FYNNEI. The CDR3 covers 13 residues. V gave up 6 bases and J gave up 6 bases, with 14 bases separating them. CDR3 in amino acids: CASSRQDLDGYTF. The CDR3 coding sequence is TGTGCCAGCAGCCGACAGGATCTTGATGGCTACACCTTC.

This clone was picked up a small number of times. The rearrangement links TRBV2 to TRBJ2-1; 13 positions agree with TRBD2. With 6 bases clipped from V and 0 bases from J, the junction kept 8 bases outside the gene matches. CDR3 length: 18 amino acids. Looked up from germline, CDR1 is SNHLY and CDR2 is FYNNEI. CDR3 loop: CASRDPGLAGTSYNEQFF. CDR3 nucleotide sequence: TGTGCCAGCAGGGACCCGGGACTAGCGGGGACCTCCTACAATGAGCAGTTCTTC. The full variable domain, in which reference TRBV2 and TRBJ2-1 provide the parts outside the CDR3, is EPEVTQTPSHQVTQMGQEVILRCVPISNHLYFYWYRQILGQKVEFLVSFYNNEISEKSEIFDDQFSVERPDGSNFTLKIRSTKLEDSAMYFCASRDPGLAGTSYNEQFFGPGTRLTVL.

The chain uses TRBV14 and TRBJ2-2, with 9 nucleotides matching TRBD1. The CDR3 extends over 13 amino acids. The germline V gene has CDR1 SGHDN and CDR2 FVKESK. V gave up 8 bases and J gave up 6 bases; unmatched junction bases: 4. The CDR3 DNA sequence: TGTGCCAGCCGACAGGGGGGATCCGGGGAGCTGTTTTTT. Protein: CASRQGGSGELFF.

This clone has just a few counts. The rearrangement links TRBV11-2 to TRBJ2-7; TRBD2 aligns across 11 bases. This CDR3 region has 15 residues. The germline gives CDR1 SGHAT, CDR2 FQNNGV. Losses at the gene ends were 5 bases for V and 2 bases for J; bases not matched to a gene: 5. CDR3 region: CASSHLAGGTYEQYF. CDR3 DNA: TGTGCCAGCAGCCACCTAGCGGGGGGAACCTACGAGCAGTACTTC. The full variable domain, completed using reference TRBV11-2 and TRBJ2-7, is EAGVAQSPRYKIIEKRQSVAFWCNPISGHATLYWYQQILGQGPKLLIQFQNNGVVDDSQLPKDRFSAERLKGVDSTLKIQPAKLEDSAVYLCASSHLAGGTYEQYFGPGTRLTVT.

The chain couples TRBV7-5 to TRBJ2-3; the tabulated D call, TRBD1, remains unverified against the DNA. TRBV7-5 is classified as a pseudogene. This CDR3 has 15 residues. The CDR3 spells CVRRREQGCTDTQYF. CDR3 bases: TGTGTCAGAAGACGCGAACAGGGTTGCACAGATACGCAGTATTTT.

CDR3 amino acids: CASVRNGGGHNEQFF. The CDR3 DNA follows: TGTGCCAGCGTTCGGAATGGGGGAGGGCATAATGAGCAGTTCTTC. The chain is built from TRBV2 and TRBJ2-1, with 7 bases matching TRBD2. Trimming at V came to 8 bases and at J to 7 bases, leaving 14 bases not matched to a gene. The CDR3 is 15 residues long. Germline loops: CDR1 SNHLY, CDR2 FYNNEI.

This chain uses TRBV24-1 with TRBJ2-3; D may be TRBD2 (5 bases). The CDR3 extends over 15 amino acids. The germline V and J ends were trimmed by 4 bases and 0 bases, with 10 bases remaining between them. The germline V gene has CDR1 KGHDR and CDR2 SFDVKD. CDR3 amino acids: CATSDPRLSTDTQYF. CDR3 nucleotides: TGTGCCACCAGTGACCCCCGACTAAGCACAGATACGCAGTATTTT.